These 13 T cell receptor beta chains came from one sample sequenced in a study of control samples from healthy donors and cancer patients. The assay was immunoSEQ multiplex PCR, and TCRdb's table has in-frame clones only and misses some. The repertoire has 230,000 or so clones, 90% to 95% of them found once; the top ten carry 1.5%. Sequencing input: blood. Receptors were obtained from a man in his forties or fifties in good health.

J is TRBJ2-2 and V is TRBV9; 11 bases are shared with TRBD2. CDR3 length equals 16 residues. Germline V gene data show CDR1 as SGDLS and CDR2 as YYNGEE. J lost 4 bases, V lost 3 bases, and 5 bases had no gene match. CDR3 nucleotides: TGTGCCAGCAGCGCCCCTAGCGGGGGGACCACCGGGGAGCTGTTTTTT. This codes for CASSAPSGGTTGELFF.

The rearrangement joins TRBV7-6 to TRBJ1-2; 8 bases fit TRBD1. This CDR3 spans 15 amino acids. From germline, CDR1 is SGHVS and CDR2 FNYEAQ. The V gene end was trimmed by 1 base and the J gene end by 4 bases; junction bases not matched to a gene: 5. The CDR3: CASSLGTGLVYGYTF. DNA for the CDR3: TGTGCCAGCAGCTTAGGGACAGGGCTGGTCTATGGCTACACCTTC. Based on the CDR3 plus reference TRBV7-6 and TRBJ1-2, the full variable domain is GAGVSQSPRYKVTKRGQDVALRCDPISGHVSLYWYRQALGQGPEFLTYFNYEAQQDKSGLPNDRFSAERPEGSISTLTIQRTEQRDSAMYRCASSLGTGLVYGYTFGSGTRLTVV.

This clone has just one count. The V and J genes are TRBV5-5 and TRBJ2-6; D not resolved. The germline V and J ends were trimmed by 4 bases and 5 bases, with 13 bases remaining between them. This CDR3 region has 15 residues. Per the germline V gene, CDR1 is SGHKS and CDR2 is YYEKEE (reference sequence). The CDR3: CASSPQPSRANVLTF. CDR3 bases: TGTGCCAGCAGCCCCCAGCCTTCTCGGGCCAACGTCCTGACTTTC.

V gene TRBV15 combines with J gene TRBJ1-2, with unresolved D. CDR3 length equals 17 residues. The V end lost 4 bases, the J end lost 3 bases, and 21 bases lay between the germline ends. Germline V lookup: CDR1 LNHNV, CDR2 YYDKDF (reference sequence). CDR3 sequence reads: CATSTQRYGRQDYGYTF. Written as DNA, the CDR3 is TGTGCCACCAGCACCCAACGCTACGGGAGGCAAGACTATGGCTACACCTTC.

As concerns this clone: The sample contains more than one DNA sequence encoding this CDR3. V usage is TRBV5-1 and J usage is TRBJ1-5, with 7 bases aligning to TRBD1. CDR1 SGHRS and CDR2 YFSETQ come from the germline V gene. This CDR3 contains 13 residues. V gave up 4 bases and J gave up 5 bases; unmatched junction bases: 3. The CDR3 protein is CASSLQGDQPQHF. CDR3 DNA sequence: TGCGCCAGCAGCCTGCAGGGGGATCAGCCCCAGCATTTT.

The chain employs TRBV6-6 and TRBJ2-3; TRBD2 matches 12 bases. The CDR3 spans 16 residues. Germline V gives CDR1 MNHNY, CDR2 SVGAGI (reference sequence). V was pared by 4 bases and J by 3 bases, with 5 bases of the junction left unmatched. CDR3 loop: CASSWVLAGGTDTQYF. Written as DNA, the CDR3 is TGTGCCAGCAGTTGGGTGCTAGCGGGAGGGACAGATACGCAGTATTTT.

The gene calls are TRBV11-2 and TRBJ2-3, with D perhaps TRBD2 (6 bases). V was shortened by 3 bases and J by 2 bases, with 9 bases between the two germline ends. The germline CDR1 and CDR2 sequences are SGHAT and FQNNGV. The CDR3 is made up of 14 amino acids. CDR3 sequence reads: CASSLAGFTDTQYF. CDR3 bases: TGTGCCAGCAGCTTGGCGGGGTTCACAGATACGCAGTATTTT.

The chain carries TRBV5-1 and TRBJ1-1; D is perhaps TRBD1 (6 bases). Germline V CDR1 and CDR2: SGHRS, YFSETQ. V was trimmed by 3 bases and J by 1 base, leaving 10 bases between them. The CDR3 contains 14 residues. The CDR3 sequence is CASSSGTQNTEAFF. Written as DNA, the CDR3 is TGCGCCAGCAGCTCCGGGACACAGAACACTGAAGCTTTCTTT.

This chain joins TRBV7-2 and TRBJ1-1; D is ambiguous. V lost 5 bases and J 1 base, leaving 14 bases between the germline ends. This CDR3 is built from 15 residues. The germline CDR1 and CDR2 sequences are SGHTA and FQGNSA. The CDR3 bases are TGTGCCAGCAGCGCGAGGGTACCCAGGAACACTGAAGCTTTCTTT. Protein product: CASSARVPRNTEAFF.

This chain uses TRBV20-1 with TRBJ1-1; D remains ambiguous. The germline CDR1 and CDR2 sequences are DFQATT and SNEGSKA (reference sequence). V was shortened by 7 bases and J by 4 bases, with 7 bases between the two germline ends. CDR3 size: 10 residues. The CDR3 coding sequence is TGCAGTGAGGGAGGCACTGAAGCTTTCTTT. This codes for CSEGGTEAFF.

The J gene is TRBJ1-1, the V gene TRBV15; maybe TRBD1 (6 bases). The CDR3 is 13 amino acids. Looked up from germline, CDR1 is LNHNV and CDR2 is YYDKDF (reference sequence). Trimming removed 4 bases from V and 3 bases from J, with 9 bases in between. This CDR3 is CATSKGGDTEAFF. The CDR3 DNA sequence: TGTGCCACCAGCAAAGGGGGGGACACTGAAGCTTTCTTT. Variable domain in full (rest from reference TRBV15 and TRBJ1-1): DAMVIQNPRYQVTQFGKPVTLSCSQTLNHNVMYWYQQKSSQAPKLLFHYYDKDFNNEADTPDNFQSRRPNTSFCFLDIRSPGLGDTAMYLCATSKGGDTEAFFGQGTRLTVV.

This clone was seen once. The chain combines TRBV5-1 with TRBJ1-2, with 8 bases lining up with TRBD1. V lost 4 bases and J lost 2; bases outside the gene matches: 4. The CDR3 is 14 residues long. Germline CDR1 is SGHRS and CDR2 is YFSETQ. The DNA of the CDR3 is TGCGCCAGCAGCCCGGGACAGGAGAACTATGGCTACACCTTC. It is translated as CASSPGQENYGYTF. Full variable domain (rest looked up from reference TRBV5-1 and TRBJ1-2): KAGVTQTPRYLIKTRGQQVTLSCSPISGHRSVSWYQQTPGQGLQFLFEYFSETQRNKGNFPGRFSGRQFSNSRSEMNVSTLELGDSALYLCASSPGQENYGYTFGSGTRLTVV.

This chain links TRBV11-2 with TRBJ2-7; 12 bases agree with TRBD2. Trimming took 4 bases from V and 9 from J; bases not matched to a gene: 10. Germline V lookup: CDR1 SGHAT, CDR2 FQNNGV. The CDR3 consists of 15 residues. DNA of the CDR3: TGTGCCAGCAGCTCTCGGGCTAGCGGGGGGGTATTGCAGTACTTC. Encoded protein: CASSSRASGGVLQYF. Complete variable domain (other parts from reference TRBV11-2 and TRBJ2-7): EAGVAQSPRYKIIEKRQSVAFWCNPISGHATLYWYQQILGQGPKLLIQFQNNGVVDDSQLPKDRFSAERLKGVDSTLKIQPAKLEDSAVYLCASSSRASGGVLQYFGPGTRLTVT.